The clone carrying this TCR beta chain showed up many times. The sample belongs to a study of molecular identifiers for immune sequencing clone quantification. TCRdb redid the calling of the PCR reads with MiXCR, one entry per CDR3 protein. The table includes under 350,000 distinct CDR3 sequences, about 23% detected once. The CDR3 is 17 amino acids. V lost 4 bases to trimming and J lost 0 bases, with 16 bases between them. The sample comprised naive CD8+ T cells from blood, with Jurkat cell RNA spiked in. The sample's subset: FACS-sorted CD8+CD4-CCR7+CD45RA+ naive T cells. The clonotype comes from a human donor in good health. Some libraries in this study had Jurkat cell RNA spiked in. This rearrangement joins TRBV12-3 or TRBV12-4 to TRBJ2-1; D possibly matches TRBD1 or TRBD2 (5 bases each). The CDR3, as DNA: TGTGCCAGCAGTTCTCACCGGGACGGGTACTCCTACAATGAGCAGTTCTTC. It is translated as CASSSHRDGYSYNEQFF.